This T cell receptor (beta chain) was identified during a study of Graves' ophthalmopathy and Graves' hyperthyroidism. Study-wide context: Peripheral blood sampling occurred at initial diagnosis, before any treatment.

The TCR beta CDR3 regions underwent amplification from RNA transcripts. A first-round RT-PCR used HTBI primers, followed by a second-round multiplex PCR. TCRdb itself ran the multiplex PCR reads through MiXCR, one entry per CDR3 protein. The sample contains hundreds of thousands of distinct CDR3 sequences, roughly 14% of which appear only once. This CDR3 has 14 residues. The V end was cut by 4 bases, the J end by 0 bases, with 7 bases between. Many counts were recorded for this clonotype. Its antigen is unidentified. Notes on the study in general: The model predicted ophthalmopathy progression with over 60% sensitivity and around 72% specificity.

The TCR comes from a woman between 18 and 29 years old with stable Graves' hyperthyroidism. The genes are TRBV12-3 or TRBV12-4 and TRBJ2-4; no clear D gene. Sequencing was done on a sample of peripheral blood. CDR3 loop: CASSSTVAKNIQYF. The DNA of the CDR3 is TGTGCCAGCAGTTCGACGGTAGCCAAAAACATTCAGTACTTC.